The 4 T cell receptor beta chains given below trace back to one sample, sequenced in a study of regulatory T cells in long-lasting Graves disease. Time point noted: newly diagnosed GD, antithyroid drugs for less than 3 months. PBMC RNA served as the TCR library source. In building TCR beta libraries, iRepertoire HTBI primers were used together with Arm-PCR of CDR3 regions. Via MiXCR, TCRdb re-called the multiplex PCR reads, giving one row per CDR3 protein. The data hold 450,000 to 700,000 distinct CDR3 sequences, with approximately 13% observed a single time. The data were also submitted as part of a second study, on T cells in Graves' hyperthyroidism and ophthalmopathy.

This material consisted of peripheral blood mononuclear cells (PBMCs), taken at new diagnosis, from a patient treated with antithyroid drugs. The receptor set was obtained from a man between 25 and 39 years old with Graves disease.

Only a few counts were recorded for this clonotype. J is TRBJ2-4 and V is TRBV25-1, with D perhaps TRBD1 or TRBD2 (5 bases each). V dropped 4 bases and J dropped 4 bases, with 17 bases sitting between them. CDR1 is MGHDK and CDR2 is SYGVNS in the germline V gene. The CDR3 has 16 amino acids. CDR3 sequence (DNA): TGTGCCAGCAGTGTGGATCGGATCGGGGCTAAAAACATTCAGTACTTC. Its protein product is CASSVDRIGAKNIQYF.

This clonotype was seen repeatedly, ten times or more. This chain connects TRBV27 to TRBJ2-1, with 8 bases lining up with TRBD2. V shed 4 bases, J shed 9 bases, and the junction held 11 bases outside the gene matches. The CDR3 length is 15 residues. Per the germline V gene, CDR1 is MNHEY and CDR2 is SMNVEV (reference sequence). CDR3 sequence (DNA): TGTGCCAGCAGTTCGGCGGGGGGAGGGCGAAGTGAGCAGTTCTTC. It yields the protein CASSSAGGGRSEQFF.

This clonotype was seen repeatedly, ten times or more. V usage is TRBV7-9 and J usage is TRBJ2-2; perhaps TRBD1 as D (5 bases). The V end was cut by 3 bases, the J end by 5 bases, with 13 bases between. The CDR3 loop spans 15 amino acids. Germline V CDR1 and CDR2: SEHNR, FQNEAQ (reference sequence). CDR3: CASSLKGAQTGELFF. In DNA form, the CDR3 reads TGTGCCAGCAGCTTGAAAGGGGCGCAGACCGGGGAGCTGTTTTTT.

The sample holds many counts of this clonotype. The genes are TRBV11-1 and TRBJ2-6, with D perhaps given as TRBD1 or TRBD2 (7 bases each). This CDR3 has 18 residues. Looked up from germline, CDR1 is SGHAT and CDR2 is FQDESV (reference sequence). Between the trimmed V and J ends, which lost 0 bases and 0 bases, there was a span of 12 bases. CDR3 sequence (DNA): TGTGCCAGCAGCTTAGCGCGGGGGACAGCCTCTGGGGCCAACGTCCTGACTTTC. It encodes CASSLARGTASGANVLTF.